One T cell receptor beta chain is described in this entry. The V gene end was trimmed by 0 bases and the J gene end by 2 bases; junction bases not matched to a gene: 0. This CDR3 has 14 residues. CDR1 and CDR2 from the germline V gene are MNHEY and SVGAGI. This entry is derived from a study of control samples from healthy donors and cancer patients. Assay: immunoSEQ multiplex PCR; the TCRdb copy retains only in-frame clones and omits some. The sample shows about 160,000 clones, nearly 96% of them seen only once. The clonotype originates from a woman aged 25-40 years in good health. The sequencing input was blood. The chain employs TRBV6-5 and TRBJ2-7; TRBD2 aligns across 8 bases. CDR3 coding DNA: TGTGCCAGCAGTTACTCGGGACTAGCCTACGAGCAGTACTTC. The encoded protein is CASSYSGLAYEQYF.